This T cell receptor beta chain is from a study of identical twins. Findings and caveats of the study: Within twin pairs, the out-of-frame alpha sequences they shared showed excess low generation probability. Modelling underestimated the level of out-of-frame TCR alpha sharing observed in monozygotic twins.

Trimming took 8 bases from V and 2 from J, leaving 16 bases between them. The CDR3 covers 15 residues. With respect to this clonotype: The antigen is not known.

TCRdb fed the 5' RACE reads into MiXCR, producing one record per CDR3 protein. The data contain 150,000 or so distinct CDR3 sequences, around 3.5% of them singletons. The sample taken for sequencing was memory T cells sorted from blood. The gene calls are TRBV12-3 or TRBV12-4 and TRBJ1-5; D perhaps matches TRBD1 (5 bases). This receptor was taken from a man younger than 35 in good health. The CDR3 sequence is CASGSRTSGNQPQHF. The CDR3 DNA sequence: TGTGCCAGCGGGTCTCGGACAAGCGGCAATCAGCCCCAGCATTTT.